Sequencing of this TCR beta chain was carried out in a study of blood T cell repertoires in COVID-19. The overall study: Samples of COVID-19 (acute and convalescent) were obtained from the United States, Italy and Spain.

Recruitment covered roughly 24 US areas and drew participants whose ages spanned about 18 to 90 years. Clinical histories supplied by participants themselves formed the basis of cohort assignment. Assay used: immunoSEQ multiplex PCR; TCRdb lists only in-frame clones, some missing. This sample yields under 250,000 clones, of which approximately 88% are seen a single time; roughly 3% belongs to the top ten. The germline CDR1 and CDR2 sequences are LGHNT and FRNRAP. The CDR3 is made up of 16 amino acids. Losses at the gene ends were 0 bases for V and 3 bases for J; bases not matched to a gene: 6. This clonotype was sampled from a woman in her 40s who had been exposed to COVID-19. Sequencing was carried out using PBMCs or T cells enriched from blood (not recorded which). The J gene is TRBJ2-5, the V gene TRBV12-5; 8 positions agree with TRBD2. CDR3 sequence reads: CASGLVSGSWEETQYF. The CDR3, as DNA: TGTGCTAGTGGTTTGGTAAGCGGGAGCTGGGAAGAGACCCAGTACTTC.